Below are 30 T cell receptor beta chains sequenced from a single sample in a study of T cell responses to AZD1222 COVID-19 vaccine. TCRdb keeps only in-frame clones here, not all; method: immunoSEQ multiplex PCR. The sample contains around 110,000 clones, under 95% of which appear only once. The sample in question was peripheral blood, obtained 28 days after the second AZD1222 dose. Every receptor here comes from an adult who received the AZD1222 COVID-19 vaccine.

This sequence joins TRBV12-3 or TRBV12-4 and TRBJ1-1; D is unclear. V was trimmed by 6 bases and J by 5 bases, leaving 13 bases between them. This CDR3 spans 13 amino acids. Here the CDR3 reads CASSGPSGTEAFF. DNA of the CDR3: TGTGCCAGCAGCGGACCGAGTGGTACTGAAGCTTTCTTT.

The J gene is TRBJ1-5, the V gene TRBV7-9, with TRBD1 matching 11 bases. The CDR3 is made up of 15 amino acids. V lost 3 bases, J lost 5 bases, and 3 bases stayed unmatched. Germline CDR1 and CDR2: SEHNR and FQNEAQ (reference sequence). CDR3 DNA: TGTGCCAGCAGCTTGGGGACAGGGGGGGATCAGCCCCAGCATTTT. Its protein is CASSLGTGGDQPQHF.

This rearrangement joins TRBV6-5 to TRBJ1-1; the D is unclear. The CDR3 has 13 amino acids. V was cut by 6 bases and J by 1 base, with 9 bases left in between. Looked up from germline, CDR1 is MNHEY and CDR2 is SVGAGI. The CDR3 DNA follows: TGTGCCAGCAGGGTGCCAGGGAACACTGAAGCTTTCTTT. Residues: CASRVPGNTEAFF.

The chain employs TRBV7-2 and TRBJ1-4; D is unresolved. This CDR3 is built from 15 residues. V dropped 1 base and J dropped 2 bases, with 8 bases sitting between them. Germline V lookup: CDR1 SGHTA, CDR2 FQGNSA. CDR3 DNA sequence: TGTGCCAGCAGCTTAGTCACGGGGACTAATGAAAAACTGTTTTTT. Its translation: CASSLVTGTNEKLFF.

The V gene is TRBV5-6, the J gene TRBJ2-7; D gene ambiguous. V lost 0 bases and J 0 bases, leaving 10 bases between the germline ends. Germline V gene lookup returns CDR1 SGHDT and CDR2 YYEEEE. The CDR3 spans 15 residues. CDR3 residues: CASSLGQFDSYEQYF. The CDR3, as DNA: TGTGCCAGCAGCTTGGGTCAGTTTGACTCCTACGAGCAGTACTTC. Supplemented by reference TRBV5-6 and TRBJ2-7, the full variable domain reads DAGVTQSPTHLIKTRGQQVTLRCSPKSGHDTVSWYQQALGQGPQFIFQYYEEEERQRGNFPDRFSGHQFPNYSSELNVNALLLGDSALYLCASSLGQFDSYEQYFGPGTRLTVT.

V and J are TRBV30 and TRBJ1-5, with D perhaps TRBD1 (6 bases). The CDR3 has 14 residues. Germline V gene sequence: CDR1 GTSNPN, CDR2 SVGIG (reference sequence). The V end lost 2 bases, the J end lost 7 bases, and 15 bases lay between the germline ends. DNA of the CDR3: TGTGCCTGGAGTCCACAGGGAGGAGGGCAGCCCCAGCATTTT. Its translation is CAWSPQGGGQPQHF.

The chain recombines TRBV15 with TRBJ2-1; D is perhaps TRBD1 or TRBD2 (5 bases each). Trimming removed 3 bases at V and 7 bases at J, with 7 bases between. CDR3 size: 12 residues. CDR1 and CDR2 from the germline V gene are LNHNV and YYDKDF (reference sequence). The CDR3 loop is CATSSGGNEQFF. CDR3 coding DNA: TGTGCCACCAGCAGTGGGGGTAATGAGCAGTTCTTC.

This rearrangement joins TRBV5-1 to TRBJ1-4, with TRBD1 matching 9 bases. The CDR3 spans 15 residues. Germline V gene lookup returns CDR1 SGHRS and CDR2 YFSETQ. V shed 4 bases, J shed 4 bases, and the junction held 5 bases outside the gene matches. The CDR3: CASSPGTGHNEKLFF. CDR3 DNA sequence: TGCGCCAGCAGCCCGGGGACAGGGCATAATGAAAAACTGTTTTTT.

The genes are TRBV7-6 and TRBJ2-1; 11 nucleotides match TRBD1. Trimming cost V 4 bases and J 4 bases; bases outside gene matches: 9. Germline CDR1 and CDR2: SGHVS and FNYEAQ. The CDR3 sequence is 17 residues long. DNA of the CDR3: TGTGCCAGCAGCTCAACACCCGGGACAGGGGGTTACAATGAGCAGTTCTTC. Protein sequence: CASSSTPGTGGYNEQFF.

The rearrangement uses TRBV6-5 and TRBJ1-1, with D perhaps TRBD1 (5 bases). Per germline, CDR1 MNHEY and CDR2 SVGAGI. The CDR3 loop spans 14 amino acids. Deletions cut 8 bases from V and 2 bases from J, with 15 bases between. DNA of the CDR3: TGTGCCAGCCGTCCAGGCGGGGCAAACACTGAAGCTTTCTTT. Translation gives CASRPGGANTEAFF.

This clone was observed once. The chain has TRBV3-1 (or the pseudogene TRBV3-2) and TRBJ1-1; perhaps TRBD1 as D (6 bases). Germline loops: CDR1 LGHDT, CDR2 YNNKEL (reference sequence). This CDR3 contains 15 residues. Trimming cost V 0 bases and J 0 bases, with 8 bases left between them. The CDR3, as DNA: TGTGCCAGCAGCCAAGAGGACAGCATGAACACTGAAGCTTTCTTT. Protein: CASSQEDSMNTEAFF.

Comment on this clone: Additional DNA sequences in this sample encode the identical CDR3. The chain is built from TRBV28 and TRBJ1-1; unclear D gene. Germline-derived CDR1 and CDR2 are MDHEN and SYDVKM. The CDR3 covers 13 residues. The germline V and J ends were trimmed by 0 bases and 2 bases, with 4 bases remaining between them. CDR3 in amino acids: CASSLWGNTEAFF. As DNA, the CDR3 is TGTGCCAGCAGTTTATGGGGTAACACTGAAGCTTTCTTT.

Written as DNA, the CDR3 is TGCGCCAGCAGTGAGTCGGGAGGACAGGACTACAATGAGCAGTTCTTC. Amino acids: CASSESGGQDYNEQFF. The V and J genes are TRBV10-1 and TRBJ2-1; D is perhaps TRBD1 (7 bases). The CDR3 spans 16 residues. Germline V gene sequence: CDR1 WNHNN, CDR2 SYGVQD (reference sequence). V lost 0 bases and J lost 3, with 12 bases in between.

The V call is TRBV27, the J call TRBJ1-1, with D possibly matching TRBD1 (5 bases). The CDR3 extends over 11 amino acids. Germline V gene sequence: CDR1 MNHEY, CDR2 SMNVEV (reference sequence). Trimming left V 8 bases short and J 5 bases short, with 9 bases between. The CDR3 loop reads CASRGGTEAFF. CDR3 DNA sequence: TGTGCCAGCCGGGGGGGAACTGAAGCTTTCTTT.

This clone was seen once. The chain carries TRBV11-2 and TRBJ2-7; TRBD2 matches at 13 bases. The CDR3 covers 15 residues. Germline trimming cut 4 bases from V and 5 bases from J; bases unmatched to any gene: 5. Germline V CDR1 and CDR2: SGHAT, FQNNGV. Written as DNA, the CDR3 is TGTGCCAGCAGCTCACTAGCGGGAGGGCGCAACGAGCAGTACTTC. Residues: CASSSLAGGRNEQYF.

The chain couples TRBV2 to TRBJ1-2, with a possible D match to TRBD1 (5 bases). V shed 6 bases and J shed 8 bases, with 16 bases lying between them. The CDR3 is 13 residues long. Germline CDR1 reads SNHLY; CDR2 reads FYNNEI. The CDR3 nucleotides are TGTGCCAGCAGGGGGGACTCTCGGGGCGGCTACACCTTC. It is translated as CASRGDSRGGYTF.

The chain carries TRBV5-1 and TRBJ2-7; TRBD1 might be the D (5 bases). Germline V lookup: CDR1 SGHRS, CDR2 YFSETQ. This CDR3 contains 11 residues. V was shortened by 4 bases and J by 4 bases, with 6 bases between the two germline ends. The CDR3 sequence: CASSAGYEQYF. The DNA for the CDR3 is TGCGCCAGCAGCGCAGGGTACGAGCAGTACTTC.

V gene TRBV7-2 combines with J gene TRBJ1-5; possibly TRBD1 for D (5 bases). Trimming took off 3 bases at V and 5 bases at J, with 11 bases between the two ends. Germline loops: CDR1 SGHTA, CDR2 FQGNSA. The CDR3 totals 14 residues. This CDR3 is CASSFGGIDQPQHF. CDR3 nucleotide sequence: TGTGCCAGCAGCTTTGGGGGGATTGATCAGCCCCAGCATTTT.

The table lists this clone with a count of one. The chain recombines TRBV13 with TRBJ1-1; 8 bases match TRBD1. The CDR3 contains 14 residues. CDR1 and CDR2 from the germline V gene are PRHDT and FYEKMQ (reference sequence). The V gene end was trimmed by 4 bases and the J gene end by 3 bases; junction bases not matched to a gene: 4. The CDR3 loop reads CASSSTGADTEAFF. The CDR3 bases are TGTGCCAGCAGCTCGACAGGGGCCGACACTGAAGCTTTCTTT.

This clone was counted between two and nine times. The genes are TRBV4-1 and TRBJ2-7; 8 bases fit TRBD1. Germline CDR1 is MGHRA and CDR2 is YSYEKL. This CDR3 has 15 residues. The junction had 10 bases not matched to a gene; V was cut back by 4 bases and J by 5 bases. CDR3 in DNA: TGCGCCAGCAGCCTCTACGGACAGGGAAGCGACGAGCAGTACTTC. Translated, it gives CASSLYGQGSDEQYF.

This chain links TRBV7-8 with TRBJ1-5; TRBD1 agrees at 7 bases. The V and J ends lost 5 bases and 7 bases, in that order; junction bases with no gene match: 8. The CDR3 runs 14 residues. Germline V lookup: CDR1 SGHVS, CDR2 FQNEAQ. CDR3 amino acids: CASSRTGREQPQHF. DNA of the CDR3: TGTGCCAGCAGCCGGACAGGTCGAGAGCAGCCCCAGCATTTT.

In its sample, this clone was seen once. CDR3 coding DNA: TGTGCCAGCAGTGACTTGGAGGGCACAGATACGCAGTATTTT. Amino acids: CASSDLEGTDTQYF. This rearrangement joins TRBV6-4 to TRBJ2-3, with D tentatively TRBD2 (5 bases). CDR1 and CDR2 (germline): MRHNA, SNTAGT. The CDR3 length is 14 residues. Trimming left V 1 base short and J 1 base short, with 6 bases between.

V usage is TRBV7-9 and J usage is TRBJ1-2, with D maybe TRBD1 (5 bases). CDR3 length equals 14 residues. V dropped 4 bases and J dropped 2 bases, with 11 bases sitting between them. Per the germline V gene, CDR1 is SEHNR and CDR2 is FQNEAQ (reference sequence). CDR3 bases: TGTGCCAGCAGCTGGGGCAGCGAGAACTATGGCTACACCTTC. As protein: CASSWGSENYGYTF.

V and J are TRBV6-1 and TRBJ1-2; 7 bases agree with TRBD1. Germline assignment: CDR1 MNHNS and CDR2 SASEGT. The CDR3 length is 17 residues. Trimming removed 0 bases from V and 2 bases from J; junction bases left unmatched: 9. CDR3 nucleotide sequence: TGTGCCAGCAGTGAAGCCTACCCAGGGGGATGGAACTATGGCTACACCTTC. Its protein product is CASSEAYPGGWNYGYTF.

The chain carries TRBV6-5 and TRBJ1-1; D unclear. Per germline, CDR1 MNHEY and CDR2 SVGAGI. Deletions cut 0 bases from V and 3 bases from J, with 14 bases between. The CDR3 extends over 16 amino acids. The CDR3 coding sequence is TGTGCCAGCAGTTACTCTTCTTCCGGACCGTACACTGAAGCTTTCTTT. Protein product: CASSYSSSGPYTEAFF.

The CDR3, as DNA: TGTGCCAGCTCACCGGGTTCGCCTTTCTACGAGCAGTACTTC. Protein sequence: CASSPGSPFYEQYF. The chain combines TRBV18 with TRBJ2-7; D unclear. The CDR3 runs to 14 residues. CDR1 and CDR2 (germline): KGHSH, LQKENI. Trimming shortened V by 3 bases and J by 3 bases, and 12 bases separated the two germline ends.

This clone was observed a handful of times. The rearrangement uses TRBV6-5 and TRBJ2-2; D perhaps matches TRBD1 (5 bases). This CDR3 is built from 15 residues. The germline V gene encodes CDR1 MNHEY and CDR2 SVGAGI. V gave up 6 bases and J gave up 0 bases, with 11 bases separating them. The CDR3 sequence is CASSPDRANTGELFF. The DNA for the CDR3 is TGTGCCAGCAGCCCCGACAGAGCGAACACCGGGGAGCTGTTTTTT.

This chain connects TRBV14 to TRBJ1-2; the D is unclear. The CDR3 runs to 12 residues. V lost 1 base to trimming and J lost 4 bases, with 4 bases between them. CDR1 and CDR2 (germline): SGHDN, FVKESK. Written as DNA, the CDR3 is TGTGCCAGCAGCCAAGCACTCTATGGCTACACCTTC. Translation gives CASSQALYGYTF.

Only one count was recorded for this clone. The chain uses TRBV18 and TRBJ1-1, with D possibly matching TRBD1 (6 bases). V shed 3 bases and J shed 7 bases, with 30 bases lying between them. Germline V gene sequence: CDR1 KGHSH, CDR2 LQKENI. The CDR3 loop spans 19 amino acids. The CDR3 sequence is CASSPLMELGGARTNEAFF. The CDR3 DNA follows: TGTGCCAGCTCACCTTTAATGGAACTCGGGGGGGCGCGTACAAATGAAGCTTTCTTT.

This clone was picked up one time. The chain joins TRBV6-5 to TRBJ2-1, with D maybe TRBD2 (5 bases). This CDR3 comprises 15 residues. The germline V gene has CDR1 MNHEY and CDR2 SVGAGI. V lost 6 bases and J 0 bases, leaving 12 bases between the germline ends. The CDR3 spells CASRGGRVSYNEQFF. The CDR3 nucleotides read TGTGCCAGCAGAGGAGGCCGGGTCTCCTACAATGAGCAGTTCTTC.